This is a list of T cell receptor beta chains from one sample in a study of patients and donors after allogeneic stem cell transplantation. MiXCR, run by TCRdb on the RT-PCR reads, gives a single entry per CDR3 protein. The profile shows approximately 200,000 distinct CDR3 sequences, less than 45% of them singletons. The specimen sequenced was blood, either unsorted or a sorted T cell fraction (not recorded which). The source is a human donor who was either an allogeneic HSCT recipient or a stem cell or donor lymphocyte infusion donor (not recorded which). It is not recorded whose cells these are; they may come from a transplant donor. CDR3s include the opening cysteine and the closing phenylalanine or tryptophan. Each record gives: V gene, CDR3 protein.

V: TRBV7-9; CDR3: CASSLAGGRGVQYF
V: TRBV12-3/TRBV12-4; CDR3: CASQSTEAFF
V: TRBV6-2/TRBV6-3; CDR3: CASSYPAWQADYGYTF
V: TRBV4-3; CDR3: CASSQVLGLNSGTVGYTF
V: TRBV20-1; CDR3: CSARKGGTGTGELFF
V: TRBV29-1; CDR3: CSGYGLNTEAFF
V: TRBV7-9; CDR3: CASIPQGFDYGYTF
V: TRBV15; CDR3: CATSSGVGNQPQHF
V: TRBV15; CDR3: CATGRTNEKLFF
V: TRBV10-3; CDR3: CAISVQGGDNQSQHF
V: TRBV12-3/TRBV12-4; CDR3: CASSLPRIRNEQFF
V: TRBV12-3/TRBV12-4; CDR3: CASSLALMREGPPDTQYF
V: TRBV20-1; CDR3: CSATTSPSAYEQYF
V: TRBV29-1; CDR3: CSVVGGSNTEAFF
V: TRBV20-1; CDR3: CSARATLGAASYF
V: TRBV6-6; CDR3: CASSYPGQGYEQYF
V: TRBV5-1; CDR3: CASSLESSANTGELFF
V: TRBV7-9; CDR3: CASSLATGQGGTEAFF
V: TRBV2; CDR3: CARSPYGYTF
V: TRBV20-1; CDR3: CSARRRADQPQHF
V: TRBV5-1; CDR3: CASRGLWYTGELFF
V: TRBV12-3/TRBV12-4; CDR3: CASSLTRSNQPQHF
V: TRBV29-1; CDR3: CSVDPPRGDGYTF
V: TRBV6-5; CDR3: CASSRTTEQYF
V: TRBV15; CDR3: CATSRQVANTEAFF
V: TRBV28; CDR3: CASSPNRIGGEDSNQPQHF
V: TRBV2; CDR3: CASSLTGSYTGELFF
V: TRBV11-2; CDR3: CASSLTIRGPYNSPLHF
V: TRBV15; CDR3: CATSIRDIGFYGYTF
V: TRBV18; CDR3: CASSVPGTAYNEQFF
V: TRBV6-5; CDR3: CASSGDRVYGYTF
V: TRBV15; CDR3: CATSRGTGEAFF
V: TRBV7-9; CDR3: CASSQAASHNEQFF
V: TRBV20-1; CDR3: CSARDGQGLWSNQPQHF
V: TRBV7-2; CDR3: CASSYQFGGSNQPQHF
V: TRBV28; CDR3: CASSSREGLGLNQPQHF
V: TRBV30; CDR3: CAWRPPDGYYGYTF
V: TRBV5-6; CDR3: CASSFGAGGDYGYTF
V: TRBV20-1; CDR3: CSARDGDRGYGYTF
V: TRBV14; CDR3: CASSQDLGESNEQFF
V: TRBV2; CDR3: CASSPPVPNEKLFF
V: TRBV7-3; CDR3: CASSSRQGNQPQHF
V: TRBV5-6; CDR3: CASSLRGPWADTQYF
V: TRBV5-1; CDR3: CASSLDFATGDTEAFF
V: TRBV7-8; CDR3: CASSGEESSYNEQFF
V: TRBV24-1; CDR3: CATSRRVGSEAFF
V: TRBV7-8; CDR3: CASSFRGIATNEKLFF
V: TRBV29-1; CDR3: CSVEGGQNTEAFF
V: TRBV12-3/TRBV12-4; CDR3: CASTHIGEVNQPQHF
V: TRBV5-6; CDR3: CAGSFGTYQETQYF
V: TRBV20-1; CDR3: CSAYSGRADEQFF
V: TRBV27; CDR3: CASSPGSNTGELFF
V: TRBV5-1; CDR3: CASREGVGYTF
V: TRBV12-3/TRBV12-4; CDR3: CASRKDRGARGYTF
V: TRBV4-2; CDR3: CASSQPYQAVRNTIYF
V: TRBV12-3/TRBV12-4; CDR3: CASSLRRTTDTQYF
V: TRBV12-3/TRBV12-4; CDR3: CASSLGRVDYGYTF
V: TRBV6-5; CDR3: CASRYSGSSYNEQFF
V: TRBV5-1; CDR3: CASSLTSNYGYTF